This is a list of T cell receptor beta chains from one sample in a study of blood T cell repertoires in COVID-19. Profiled with immunoSEQ multiplex PCR; TCRdb holds only in-frame clones, not every one. The table has tens of thousands of clones, 70% to 90% seen once. Sample: peripheral blood. All receptors come from a human donor in a cohort sampled during active COVID-19. Each CDR3 is given with its conserved first and last residue. Each record gives: J gene, D gene, clone size, V gene, CDR3 length, CDR3 DNA, CDR3 protein. The D gene is left open where the match is weak. Clone size is not always given. Where it is, it says once, few, many or a class for expanded clones.

J gene: TRBJ1-6
D gene: .
clone size: .
V gene: TRBV28
CDR3 length: 14
CDR3 DNA: TGTGCCAGCAGTTTAATCACTTTTAATTCACCCCTCCACTTT
CDR3 protein: CASSLITFNSPLHF

J gene: TRBJ1-4
D gene: .
clone size: .
V gene: TRBV4-1
CDR3 length: 13
CDR3 DNA: TGCGCCAGCAGCCAAGGGGAGGGAGAAAAACTGTTTTTT
CDR3 protein: CASSQGEGEKLFF

J gene: TRBJ2-6
D gene: .
clone size: .
V gene: TRBV30
CDR3 length: 19
CDR3 DNA: TGTGCCTGGAGTGTAAGGCAGGCAGAATCCCTCTTGGGGGCCAACGTCCTGACTTTC
CDR3 protein: CAWSVRQAESLLGANVLTF

J gene: TRBJ2-7
D gene: TRBD1
clone size: .
V gene: TRBV18
CDR3 length: 15
CDR3 DNA: TGTGCCAGCTCACCCAGGGGGACAGTCTCCTACGAGCAGTACTTC
CDR3 protein: CASSPRGTVSYEQYF

J gene: TRBJ2-1
D gene: TRBD2
clone size: once
V gene: TRBV7-9
CDR3 length: 12
CDR3 DNA: TGTGCCAGCAGCTTAGCGCTCGGGACTACATTCTTC
CDR3 protein: CASSLALGTTFF

J gene: TRBJ2-5
D gene: TRBD2
clone size: .
V gene: TRBV9
CDR3 length: 15
CDR3 DNA: TGTGCCAGCAGCGTCGGACTAGCGGGAACGGAGACCCAGTACTTC
CDR3 protein: CASSVGLAGTETQYF

J gene: TRBJ2-2
D gene: .
clone size: once
V gene: TRBV10-2
CDR3 length: 14
CDR3 DNA: TGCGCCAGCAATGAAGGCGGAGTTTCGGAGGAGCTGTTTTTT
CDR3 protein: CASNEGGVSEELFF

J gene: TRBJ2-7
D gene: TRBD2
clone size: .
V gene: TRBV28
CDR3 length: 14
CDR3 DNA: TGTGCCAGCAGTCTAAGCGGGAGGATATACGAGCAGTACTTC
CDR3 protein: CASSLSGRIYEQYF

J gene: TRBJ1-6
D gene: .
clone size: .
V gene: TRBV5-4
CDR3 length: 15
CDR3 DNA: TGTGCCAGCAGCTTGGAACAGGGAACGAATTCACCCCTCCACTTT
CDR3 protein: CASSLEQGTNSPLHF

J gene: TRBJ1-5
D gene: .
clone size: .
V gene: TRBV5-6
CDR3 length: 16
CDR3 DNA: TGTGCCAGCAGCTTGGGGATGGGGGCTTCAAATCAGCCCCAGCATTTT
CDR3 protein: CASSLGMGASNQPQHF

J gene: TRBJ2-1
D gene: TRBD2
clone size: .
V gene: TRBV24-1
CDR3 length: 17
CDR3 DNA: TGTGCCACCAGTGTGGACGTAGCGGGAGTCGGTTACAATGAGCAGTTCTTC
CDR3 protein: CATSVDVAGVGYNEQFF

J gene: TRBJ2-1
D gene: .
clone size: .
V gene: TRBV12-3/TRBV12-4
CDR3 length: 10
CDR3 DNA: TGTGCCAGCGGACATGGTGAGCAGTTCTTC
CDR3 protein: CASGHGEQFF

J gene: TRBJ1-1
D gene: .
clone size: .
V gene: TRBV10-3
CDR3 length: 11
CDR3 DNA: TGTGCCATCAGTGGCGACAGGGAAGCTTTCTTT
CDR3 protein: CAISGDREAFF

J gene: TRBJ1-2
D gene: .
clone size: .
V gene: TRBV11-2
CDR3 length: 14
CDR3 DNA: TGTGCCAGCAGCTCAGGGGTTTGGAACTATGGCTACACCTTC
CDR3 protein: CASSSGVWNYGYTF

J gene: TRBJ2-1
D gene: .
clone size: .
V gene: TRBV18
CDR3 length: 15
CDR3 DNA: TGTGCCAGTATAATACCGGGACTCTCCTTCAATGAGCAGTTCTTC
CDR3 protein: CASIIPGLSFNEQFF

J gene: TRBJ2-7
D gene: TRBD1
clone size: .
V gene: TRBV9
CDR3 length: 15
CDR3 DNA: TGTGCCAGCAGCTCCCCCGGGACAGGTAATCGCGAGCAGTACTTC
CDR3 protein: CASSSPGTGNREQYF